A selection of T cell receptor beta chains follows, all from one sample in a study of Tregs in tolerant kidney transplant recipients. The protocol was immunoSEQ multiplex PCR, while the TCRdb copy is restricted to in-frame clones and leaves out a portion. The sample records 70,000 to 95,000 clones, 85% to 95% being singletons. Material: Tregs from blood, obtained before the transplant. These receptor sequences come from a human donor who received a combined kidney and bone marrow transplant. The conserved cysteine and the conserved F or W are not part of the CDR3 here. The order of the fields is J gene, V gene, CDR3 protein.

J: TRBJ2-1; V: TRBV7-9; CDR3: ASSLDRTYNEQF
J: TRBJ2-2; V: TRBV7-2; CDR3: ASSLADGGELF
J: TRBJ1-2; V: TRBV30; CDR3: ALARDLNYGYT
J: TRBJ2-7; V: TRBV7-9; CDR3: ASSLVGTGSSYEQY
J: TRBJ2-3; V: TRBV19; CDR3: ASSPGTVLRDTQY
J: TRBJ2-2; V: TRBV29-1; CDR3: SVERVKDTGELF
J: TRBJ1-3; V: TRBV6-5; CDR3: ASSYAVSGNTIY
J: TRBJ2-3; V: TRBV5-1; CDR3: ASSLGRAGGRDTQY
J: TRBJ2-1; V: TRBV28; CDR3: ASLGADNEQF
J: TRBJ2-5; V: TRBV29-1; CDR3: SVGHETQY
J: TRBJ2-2; V: TRBV5-1; CDR3: ASSLAANTGELF
J: TRBJ2-1; V: TRBV27; CDR3: ASSGQGASGSNEQF
J: TRBJ1-5; V: TRBV30; CDR3: AWSSGNQPQH
J: TRBJ2-7; V: TRBV19; CDR3: ASSGRTSAAYEQY
J: TRBJ2-3; V: TRBV18; CDR3: ASSPEGGTDTQY
J: TRBJ2-1; V: TRBV5-8; CDR3: ASSLAWAISSYNEQF
J: TRBJ2-1; V: TRBV5-1; CDR3: ASSLGTAFYKF
J: TRBJ2-5; V: TRBV10-3; CDR3: AISEPGPVSQQY
J: TRBJ2-7; V: TRBV2; CDR3: ASSSDSGRYSSYEQY
J: TRBJ1-3; V: TRBV15; CDR3: ATSSRTGTRTGNTIY
J: TRBJ2-7; V: TRBV5-4; CDR3: ASSVGTDRSYEQY
J: TRBJ2-5; V: TRBV6-6; CDR3: ASSYSIGGETQY
J: TRBJ2-5; V: TRBV5-4; CDR3: ASSFRVAGEETQY
J: TRBJ1-5; V: TRBV28; CDR3: ASSLTGIGQPQH
J: TRBJ2-4; V: TRBV19; CDR3: ASRKGGLDKNIQY
J: TRBJ2-5; V: TRBV5-4; CDR3: ASSSQGTETQY
J: NA; V: TRBV28; CDR3: ASSFPNMVDEQY
J: TRBJ2-7; V: TRBV6-1; CDR3: ASSDPAGSPYEQY
J: TRBJ1-5; V: TRBV6-6; CDR3: ASSKTGFGDNQPQH
J: TRBJ2-4; V: TRBV28; CDR3: ASSFSRQGKIQVGIAKNIQY
J: TRBJ2-5; V: TRBV6-1; CDR3: ASRLGYWETQY
J: TRBJ1-1; V: TRBV6-6; CDR3: ASTHGQGRGEAF
J: TRBJ2-1; V: TRBV19; CDR3: ASSINSGGGYNEQF
J: TRBJ2-7; V: TRBV9; CDR3: ASSGGDSYYEQY
J: TRBJ2-5; V: TRBV7-3; CDR3: ASSLRPSSGQETQY
J: TRBJ2-5; V: TRBV5-6; CDR3: ASSAKADEETQY
J: TRBJ2-3; V: TRBV28; CDR3: ANSLSQPHTQY
J: TRBJ1-1; V: TRBV27; CDR3: ASSPTGYMNTEAF
J: TRBJ1-4; V: TRBV4-3; CDR3: ASSYGQGDEKLF
J: TRBJ2-7; V: TRBV28; CDR3: ASTLLGAPYEQY
J: TRBJ2-5; V: TRBV28; CDR3: ASANRDRKTQY
J: TRBJ2-2; V: TRBV7-3; CDR3: ASTSGGAGTGELF
J: TRBJ1-2; V: TRBV20-1; CDR3: SARNRGGYT
J: TRBJ1-1; V: TRBV29-1; CDR3: SVPGEAF
J: TRBJ1-3; V: TRBV7-2; CDR3: ASSTRDRGTDTIY